A single sample gave rise to the 8 T cell receptor beta chains below, sequenced in a study of blood T cell repertoires in COVID-19. The table came from immunoSEQ multiplex PCR; TCRdb's copy has only in-frame clones and leaves some out. The sample includes approximately 86,000 clones, 80% to 90% of them seen just once. Sequencing was carried out using peripheral blood. Receptors were obtained from a man aged 50 to 59 with acute or convalescent COVID-19.

The chain carries TRBV6-8 and TRBJ2-2, with a weak D call TRBD2 (6 bases). This CDR3 is built from 17 residues. CDR1 is MNHGY, CDR2 SAAAGT, per germline. V shed 0 bases and J shed 2 bases, with 13 bases lying between them. The CDR3 sequence: CASSYSPRTNNTGELFF. CDR3 DNA sequence: TGTGCCAGCAGTTACTCACCCAGGACTAACAACACCGGGGAGCTGTTTTTT.

This clone occurred once. The chain carries TRBV6-6 and TRBJ2-2; maybe TRBD1 (5 bases). The CDR3 is made up of 13 amino acids. Germline lookup yields CDR1 MNHNY and CDR2 SVGAGI (reference sequence). With 5 bases removed from V and 1 base from J, the gap between germline ends came to 5 bases. CDR3 DNA: TGTGCCAGCAGTGACAGGAACACCGGGGAGCTGTTTTTT. Amino acids: CASSDRNTGELFF.

CDR3 in amino acids: CASTQTPLAKNIQYF. CDR3 nucleotides: TGTGCCAGCACCCAGACACCTCTAGCCAAAAACATTCAGTACTTC. This sequence joins TRBV21-1 and TRBJ2-4; the table's TRBD1 call for D was not verified on the DNA. TRBV21-1 is recorded as a pseudogene. The CDR3 has 15 residues.

The V call is TRBV14, the J call TRBJ2-5, with 11 bases that match TRBD2. CDR1 SGHDN and CDR2 FVKESK come from the germline V gene. The CDR3 contains 16 residues. The V gene end was trimmed by 1 base and the J gene end by 0 bases; junction bases not matched to a gene: 1. The CDR3 nucleotides are TGTGCCAGCAGCCAAGCTAGCGGGGGGTACCAAGAGACCCAGTACTTC. This codes for CASSQASGGYQETQYF. Filled out from reference TRBV14 and TRBJ2-5, the complete variable domain reads EAGVTQFPSHSVIEKGQTVTLRCDPISGHDNLYWYRRVMGKEIKFLLHFVKESKQDESGMPNNRFLAERTGGTYSTLKVQPAELEDSGVYFCASSQASGGYQETQYFGPGTRLLVL.

The rearrangement links TRBV18 to TRBJ1-2, with D possibly matching TRBD1 (6 bases). Trimming stripped 4 bases from V and 8 bases from J, with 20 bases between. From germline, CDR1 is KGHSH and CDR2 LQKENI. The CDR3 sequence is 15 residues long. The CDR3 coding sequence is TGTGCCAGCTCACGGTCCGGGACAAATCCATTCGGCTACACCTTC. Translation: CASSRSGTNPFGYTF. The whole variable domain, remainder taken from reference TRBV18 and TRBJ1-2, is NAGVMQNPRHLVRRRGQEARLRCSPMKGHSHVYWYRQLPEEGLKFMVYLQKENIIDESGMPKERFSAEFPKEGPSILRIQQVVRGDSAAYFCASSRSGTNPFGYTFGSGTRLTVV.

The chain employs TRBV7-3 and TRBJ1-5; tentatively, D is TRBD1 (6 bases). The CDR3 runs to 16 residues. The germline V and J ends were trimmed by 1 base and 7 bases, with 17 bases remaining between them. Germline-derived CDR1 and CDR2 are SGHTA and FQGTGA. The CDR3 protein is CASSLRGDRPFQPQHF. The CDR3 DNA follows: TGTGCCAGCAGCTTAAGAGGTGACAGGCCTTTCCAGCCCCAGCATTTT.

The J gene is TRBJ2-1, the V gene TRBV6-4; 16 positions match TRBD2. Losses at the gene ends were 3 bases for V and 12 bases for J; bases not matched to a gene: 5. This CDR3 has 15 amino acids. Germline V gene data show CDR1 as MRHNA and CDR2 as SNTAGT. Written as DNA, the CDR3 is TGTGCCAGCAGTGAGGGACTAGCGGGGGGGGCCGCGCAGTTCTTC. Amino acids: CASSEGLAGGAAQFF.

The gene calls are TRBV6-5 and TRBJ2-7; D unresolved. Germline values: CDR1 MNHEY, CDR2 SVGAGI. This CDR3 has 13 amino acids. V lost 6 bases to trimming and J lost 3 bases, with 12 bases between them. The CDR3 DNA is TGTGCCAGCAGGGTCCCCCCAGACTACGAGCAGTACTTC. Residues: CASRVPPDYEQYF.